Presented here are 10 T cell receptor beta chains from one specimen sequenced in a study of cytomegalovirus exposure and HLA in healthy donors. The study ran its PCR with 60 Vbeta and 13 Jbeta primers. Assay: immunoSEQ multiplex PCR; the TCRdb copy retains only in-frame clones and omits some. The sample totals 150,000 to 200,000 clones. Sequenced sample: PBMCs. All receptors derive from a woman between 18 and 29 years old in good health and CMV-seropositive.

The J gene is TRBJ2-1, the V gene TRBV6-1, with TRBD2 matching over 7 bases. Looked up from germline, CDR1 is MNHNS and CDR2 is SASEGT. The CDR3 is 15 amino acids. The J segment lost 4 bases and the V segment lost 4 bases, leaving 7 bases of the junction unmatched. The CDR3 protein is CASSASGLPYNEQFF. The CDR3 coding sequence is TGTGCCAGCAGTGCCTCGGGACTACCTTACAATGAGCAGTTCTTC.

J is TRBJ1-2 and V is TRBV7-2; 12 nucleotides line up with TRBD1. This CDR3 spans 17 amino acids. Germline V lookup: CDR1 SGHTA, CDR2 FQGNSA. The V segment lost 4 bases and the J segment 5 bases; nucleotides outside the gene matches: 11. The CDR3 sequence is CASSSSPGQGADYGYTF. CDR3 coding DNA: TGTGCCAGCAGCTCCAGCCCGGGACAGGGGGCCGATTATGGCTACACCTTC.

The genes are TRBV29-1 and TRBJ2-1; D gene uncertain. V shed 7 bases and J shed 6 bases, with 7 bases lying between them. Germline V gene sequence: CDR1 SQVTM, CDR2 ANQGSEA. This CDR3 has 10 residues. This chain's CDR3 is CSAMSNEQFF. CDR3 DNA: TGCAGCGCCATGAGCAATGAGCAGTTCTTC.

Details on this clone: Other DNA sequences in the same sample also yield this CDR3. V and J are TRBV2 and TRBJ2-3, with D maybe TRBD1 (5 bases). The CDR3 totals 15 residues. Trimming took off 1 base at V and 1 base at J, with 9 bases between the two ends. Germline V gene data show CDR1 as SNHLY and CDR2 as FYNNEI. CDR3 nucleotide sequence: TGTGCCAGCAGTGAAGGAGGCAGGGGCACAGATACGCAGTATTTT. It encodes CASSEGGRGTDTQYF.

The chain employs TRBV30 and TRBJ2-7; 11 bases are shared with TRBD1. This CDR3 contains 14 residues. With 2 bases clipped from V and 3 bases from J, the junction kept 3 bases outside the gene matches. From germline, CDR1 is GTSNPN and CDR2 SVGIG (reference sequence). The CDR3 region has the DNA TGTGCCTGGAGTATCGGGACAGGGGGCTACGAGCAGTACTTC. Its protein product is CAWSIGTGGYEQYF.

The gene calls are TRBV25-1 and TRBJ1-4; the match to TRBD1 covers 8 bases. CDR1 MGHDK and CDR2 SYGVNS come from the germline V gene. This CDR3 has 14 amino acids. The junction had 6 bases not matched to a gene; V was cut back by 4 bases and J by 8 bases. CDR3 sequence reads: CASSARTGNEKLFF. The CDR3 DNA follows: TGTGCCAGCAGTGCCCGGACAGGGAACGAAAAACTGTTTTTT.

V gene TRBV11-2 combines with J gene TRBJ2-1; D is possibly TRBD2 (5 bases). Trimming took 1 base from V and 6 from J, leaving 16 bases between them. CDR3 length equals 16 residues. Germline V gene data show CDR1 as SGHAT and CDR2 as FQNNGV. CDR3 sequence reads: CASSLAPSRGFNEQFF. CDR3 nucleotide sequence: TGTGCCAGCAGCTTAGCCCCCTCCCGAGGGTTCAATGAGCAGTTCTTC.

The chain uses TRBV5-1 and TRBJ1-3, with D possibly matching TRBD1 (5 bases). Germline CDR1 SGHRS, CDR2 YFSETQ. The CDR3 consists of 16 residues. Trimming pared 4 bases from V and 0 bases from J, leaving 14 bases between. The CDR3 DNA follows: TGCGCCAGCAGCGCGGGACCGCGTTTCTCTGGAAACACCATATATTTT. It yields the protein CASSAGPRFSGNTIYF. The full variable domain, in which reference TRBV5-1 and TRBJ1-3 provide the parts outside the CDR3, is KAGVTQTPRYLIKTRGQQVTLSCSPISGHRSVSWYQQTPGQGLQFLFEYFSETQRNKGNFPGRFSGRQFSNSRSEMNVSTLELGDSALYLCASSAGPRFSGNTIYFGEGSWLTVV.

J is TRBJ1-2 and V is TRBV6-5; D might be TRBD1 (5 bases). CDR3 size: 14 residues. The germline CDR1 and CDR2 sequences are MNHEY and SVGAGI. Trimming removed 6 bases from V and 8 bases from J, with 19 bases in between. This chain's CDR3 is CASSQAGLSWGYTF. The CDR3 coding sequence is TGTGCCAGCAGCCAGGCAGGGCTTTCTTGGGGCTACACCTTC.

Worth noting for this clone: In the same sample, other DNA sequences code for this CDR3. The gene calls are TRBV27 and TRBJ1-1; D may be TRBD1 (6 bases). Germline loops: CDR1 MNHEY, CDR2 SMNVEV (reference sequence). The CDR3 spans 13 residues. The ends were cut back, 1 base at V and 5 bases at J, with 8 bases in the middle. CDR3 in DNA: TGTGCCAGCAGTTTATACAGGGTTACTGAAGCTTTCTTT. Translated, it gives CASSLYRVTEAFF.